One and the same sample provided the 7 T cell receptor beta chains below, sequenced in a study of blood T cell repertoires in COVID-19. Using immunoSEQ multiplex PCR, the repertoire was profiled, and TCRdb retains in-frame clones only, with some absent. The sample has approximately 200,000 clones; about 85% are singletons. Sequenced material: PBMCs or T cells enriched from blood (not recorded which). These receptors were obtained from a man aged 25-45 years who had recovered from COVID-19.

The rearrangement uses TRBV5-1 and TRBJ2-7; 7 bases are shared with TRBD1. J gave up 4 bases and V 4 bases, and 11 bases lay outside the gene matches. The CDR3 extends over 15 amino acids. Germline CDR1 SGHRS, CDR2 YFSETQ. The CDR3, as DNA: TGCGCCAGCAGCGACCAGGGACAGCCAAATTACGAGCAGTACTTC. Its protein is CASSDQGQPNYEQYF.

The sample holds a few counts of this clone. The CDR3: CSVGASREETQYF. CDR3 DNA sequence: TGCAGCGTTGGCGCCTCTAGAGAAGAGACCCAGTACTTC. This chain uses TRBV29-1 with TRBJ2-5; D remains ambiguous. This CDR3 has 13 amino acids. Germline V gene data show CDR1 as SQVTM and CDR2 as ANQGSEA. Trimming left V 4 bases short and J 3 bases short, with 12 bases between.

The V call is TRBV30, the J call TRBJ2-6; 7 bases match TRBD1. The germline CDR1 and CDR2 sequences are GTSNPN and SVGIG (reference sequence). After removal of 3 bases from V and 4 bases from J, the junction contained 3 bases not matched to a gene. The CDR3 is made up of 14 amino acids. CDR3 coding DNA: TGTGCCTGGAGCACAGGGGAGGGGGCCAACGTCCTGACTTTC. Translating it yields CAWSTGEGANVLTF.

The chain couples TRBV9 to TRBJ1-2; 8 nucleotides align to TRBD1. Trimming took 4 bases from V and 4 from J; bases not matched to a gene: 6. The CDR3 totals 14 residues. From germline, CDR1 is SGDLS and CDR2 YYNGEE. The CDR3 DNA reads TGTGCCAGCAGCCTCGAAGACAGGGGCTATGGCTACACCTTC. It encodes CASSLEDRGYGYTF.

The rearrangement joins TRBV28 to TRBJ2-7; 10 positions match TRBD2. Trimming at V came to 10 bases and at J to 3 bases, leaving 9 bases not matched to a gene. Germline-derived CDR1 and CDR2 are MDHEN and SYDVKM. The CDR3 loop spans 14 amino acids. Here the CDR3 DNA reads TGTGCCACACTGGAGCGGGAGGGGAGCTACGAGCAGTACTTC. It yields the protein CATLEREGSYEQYF. Variable domain in full (rest from reference TRBV28 and TRBJ2-7): DVKVTQSSRYLVKRTGEKVFLECVQDMDHENMFWYRQDPGLGLRLIYFSYDVKMKEKGDIPEGYSVSREKKERFSLILESASTNQTSMYLCATLEREGSYEQYFGPGTRLTVT.

To note about this clone: Mismatch with germline at one junction end may stem from a read error. V is TRBV4-2 and J is TRBJ2-2; 14 bases are shared with TRBD2. The CDR3 is 21 amino acids. Germline loops: CDR1 LGHNA, CDR2 YNFKEQ. This CDR3 reads CASSLRTQPRTSGGNSGELFF. CDR3 DNA sequence: TGTGCCAGCAGCCTCCGGACCCAGCCAAGGACTAGCGGGGGGAACAGCGGGGAGCTGTTTTTT.

The chain recombines TRBV9 with TRBJ2-5, with D perhaps TRBD2 (5 bases). CDR3 length: 13 amino acids. Germline V gene sequence: CDR1 SGDLS, CDR2 YYNGEE. V shed 0 bases and J shed 9 bases, with 12 bases lying between them. For the CDR3, the DNA is TGTGCCAGCAGCGTAGAGGCCACCGGGGCCCAGTACTTC. Its translation: CASSVEATGAQYF.